What follows are 19 T cell receptor beta chains derived from one specimen sequenced in a study of blood T cell repertoires in COVID-19 (dated by TCRdb to 2020 to 2021). Library method: the immunoSEQ multiplex PCR assay. The immuneACCESS repertoire file appears here via TCRdb, limited to in-frame rearrangements. These files lack a portion of the clones; in checked studies, under half of the deficit traces to unresolved V genes, and the cause of the others is not known. This sample is represented by about 190,000 clones; under 90% of them were singletons. Jointly, the top ten make up 6.9% of the sample. What was sequenced was peripheral blood. These receptors originate from a man aged 60 to 75 with acute or convalescent COVID-19.

Details on this clone: One junction end does not reproduce the germline sequence, and a read error may be involved. The V and J genes are TRBV2 and TRBJ2-7, with TRBD1 as a possible D gene (5 bases). The CDR3 runs 18 residues. CDR1 SNHLY and CDR2 FYNNEI come from the germline V gene. The CDR3 spells CASGDEIHAIGAAYEQYF. In DNA, the CDR3 is TGTGCCAGCGGTGATGAAATTCATGCGATAGGGGCAGCGTACGAGCAGTACTTC.

The CDR3 bases are TGTGCCAGCAGGGGCGGGACCTATGGCTACACCTTC. This gives the protein CASRGGTYGYTF. V gene TRBV2 combines with J gene TRBJ1-2, with TRBD1 as a possible D gene (5 bases). Trimming removed 6 bases at V and 4 bases at J, with 9 bases between. CDR3 length: 12 residues. The germline V gene encodes CDR1 SNHLY and CDR2 FYNNEI.

This sequence joins TRBV2 and TRBJ1-3; no definite D call. In germline, CDR1 is SNHLY, CDR2 FYNNEI. This CDR3 is 15 amino acids long. The V end lost 6 bases, the J end lost 0 bases, and 12 bases lay between the germline ends. Here the CDR3 DNA reads TGTGCCAGCAGCGCGATGGTGATCTCTGGAAACACCATATATTTT. It encodes CASSAMVISGNTIYF.

The gene calls are TRBV5-5 and TRBJ1-2; D gene ambiguous. The germline V gene has CDR1 SGHKS and CDR2 YYEKEE (reference sequence). V shed 4 bases and J shed 3 bases, with 19 bases lying between them. The CDR3 totals 16 residues. The CDR3 region is CASSKDPGLSDYGYTF. CDR3 nucleotide sequence: TGTGCCAGCAGCAAGGACCCGGGGTTAAGCGACTATGGCTACACCTTC.

V gene TRBV7-6 combines with J gene TRBJ2-1; 8 nucleotides agree with TRBD1. Germline V gene data show CDR1 as SGHVS and CDR2 as FNYEAQ. This CDR3 is built from 14 residues. With V trimmed by 4 bases and J by 2 bases, 1 base remained unmatched. The CDR3 sequence: CASSSGGAYNEQFF. The CDR3, as DNA: TGTGCCAGCAGCTCAGGGGGCGCCTACAATGAGCAGTTCTTC.

The rearrangement links TRBV2 to TRBJ1-5; 7 bases align to TRBD1. V lost 7 bases and J lost 5; bases outside the gene matches: 8. Per germline, CDR1 SNHLY and CDR2 FYNNEI. The CDR3 spans 14 residues. Here the CDR3 reads CASNRGKGYQPQHF. DNA of the CDR3: TGTGCCAGCAACAGGGGTAAGGGGTATCAGCCCCAGCATTTT.

This chain connects TRBV29-1 to TRBJ2-7, with D possibly TRBD1 on 6 matching bases. This CDR3 contains 15 residues. Between the trimmed V and J ends, which lost 4 bases and 5 bases, there was a span of 21 bases. In germline, CDR1 is SQVTM, CDR2 ANQGSEA. The CDR3 reads CSVVGWGLGADEQYF. The CDR3 DNA reads TGCAGCGTTGTGGGGTGGGGTCTGGGGGCGGACGAGCAGTACTTC.

CDR3: CASGLDRLEQYF. CDR3 bases: TGTGCCAGCGGCCTCGACAGGCTCGAGCAGTACTTC. The chain recombines TRBV12-3 or TRBV12-4 with TRBJ2-7; weak D call: TRBD1 (6 bases). Trimming left V 8 bases short and J 6 bases short, with 14 bases between. This CDR3 is built from 12 residues.

This chain joins TRBV9 and TRBJ2-1; maybe TRBD1 (6 bases). Germline loops: CDR1 SGDLS, CDR2 YYNGEE. Between the trimmed V and J ends, which lost 6 bases and 0 bases, there was a span of 19 bases. This CDR3 has 17 residues. CDR3 nucleotides: TGTGCCAGCAACCACCGACAGGCCGTAAGCTCCTACAATGAGCAGTTCTTC. This translates into CASNHRQAVSSYNEQFF.

This sequence joins TRBV7-2 and TRBJ1-3; the match to TRBD1 covers 8 bases. Germline lookup yields CDR1 SGHTA and CDR2 FQGNSA. Germline trimming cut 5 bases from V and 0 bases from J; bases unmatched to any gene: 9. This CDR3 has 17 amino acids. The CDR3 region is CASSPWTGRFSGNTIYF. DNA for the CDR3: TGTGCCAGCAGCCCGTGGACAGGGAGGTTCTCTGGAAACACCATATATTTT.

The rearrangement uses TRBV5-1 and TRBJ2-7, with D possibly matching TRBD2 (5 bases). This CDR3 spans 13 amino acids. V lost 0 bases and J 5 bases, leaving 9 bases between the germline ends. Germline assignment: CDR1 SGHRS and CDR2 YFSETQ. Here the CDR3 reads CASSLELENEQYF. For the CDR3, the DNA is TGCGCCAGCAGCTTGGAACTAGAGAACGAGCAGTACTTC.

The chain links TRBV4-3 to TRBJ2-3, with D maybe TRBD2 (5 bases). The CDR3 covers 15 residues. The V gene's germline CDR1 is LGHNA and CDR2 YSLEER. Trimming shortened V by 1 base and J by 4 bases, and 12 bases separated the two germline ends. The CDR3 loop is CASSQGSSPADTQYF. The DNA for the CDR3 is TGCGCCAGCAGCCAAGGGTCTAGCCCCGCAGATACGCAGTATTTT.

This clone was recorded once. The chain has TRBV25-1 and TRBJ2-2; no definite D call. The CDR3 is 15 residues long. V was pared by 0 bases and J by 0 bases, with 5 bases between. Germline V CDR1 and CDR2: MGHDK, SYGVNS. The CDR3 DNA reads TGTGCCAGCAGTGAATATATTTCGAACACCGGGGAGCTGTTTTTT. This gives the protein CASSEYISNTGELFF.

This chain connects TRBV19 to TRBJ1-5; TRBD1 agrees at 7 bases. The CDR3 length is 15 residues. CDR1 is LNHDA and CDR2 is SQIVND in the germline V gene (reference sequence). Trimming cost V 6 bases and J 7 bases; bases outside gene matches: 12. This CDR3 is CASSPDRVGRQPQHF. In nucleotides, the CDR3 is TGTGCCAGTAGCCCCGACAGGGTAGGTCGGCAGCCCCAGCATTTT. The variable domain in full, completed from reference TRBV19 and TRBJ1-5, reads DGGITQSPKYLFRKEGQNVTLSCEQNLNHDAMYWYRQDPGQGLRLIYYSQIVNDFQKGDIAEGYSVSREKKESFPLTVTSAQKNPTAFYLCASSPDRVGRQPQHFGDGTRLSIL.

The chain is built from TRBV6-5 and TRBJ2-3; no definite D call. This CDR3 contains 15 residues. V was trimmed by 5 bases and J by 0 bases, leaving 12 bases between them. Germline lookup yields CDR1 MNHEY and CDR2 SVGAGI. The CDR3 loop reads CASSTVYQSTDTQYF. The CDR3 DNA is TGTGCCAGCAGTACAGTATATCAGAGCACAGATACGCAGTATTTT.

The chain links TRBV10-3 to TRBJ2-1; 12 bases fit TRBD2. The CDR3 has 17 residues. The germline gives CDR1 ENHRY, CDR2 SYGVKD. V shed 3 bases, J shed 2 bases, and the junction held 5 bases outside the gene matches. This CDR3 reads CAISEASGGGPYNEQFF. As DNA, the CDR3 is TGTGCCATCAGTGAAGCTAGCGGGGGGGGACCCTACAATGAGCAGTTCTTC.

The table lists this clone with a few counts. This chain's CDR3 is CASSPTGTYEQYF. CDR3 bases: TGTGCCAGCAGCCCGACTGGGACTTACGAGCAGTACTTC. The chain employs TRBV27 and TRBJ2-7; D may be TRBD2 (6 bases). This CDR3 region has 13 residues. V lost 6 bases and J 4 bases, leaving 13 bases between the germline ends. The germline gives CDR1 MNHEY, CDR2 SMNVEV (reference sequence).

The CDR3 DNA reads TGTGCCAGCAGTGACCTCAGGGGCTTCAATCAGCCCCAGCATTTT. It is translated as CASSDLRGFNQPQHF. The chain links TRBV6-1 to TRBJ1-5, with D maybe TRBD1 (6 bases). The V gene's germline CDR1 is MNHNS and CDR2 SASEGT. This CDR3 region has 15 residues. The ends were cut back, 3 bases at V and 3 bases at J, with 12 bases in the middle.

This chain uses TRBV7-2 with TRBJ2-7; 10 bases map to TRBD2. The CDR3 runs 14 residues. Germline V gene data show CDR1 as SGHTA and CDR2 as FQGNSA. The V gene end was trimmed by 9 bases and the J gene end by 1 base; junction bases not matched to a gene: 6. CDR3 protein: CASPLAGVSYEQYF. For the CDR3, the DNA is TGTGCCAGTCCCCTAGCGGGGGTGTCCTACGAGCAGTACTTC.